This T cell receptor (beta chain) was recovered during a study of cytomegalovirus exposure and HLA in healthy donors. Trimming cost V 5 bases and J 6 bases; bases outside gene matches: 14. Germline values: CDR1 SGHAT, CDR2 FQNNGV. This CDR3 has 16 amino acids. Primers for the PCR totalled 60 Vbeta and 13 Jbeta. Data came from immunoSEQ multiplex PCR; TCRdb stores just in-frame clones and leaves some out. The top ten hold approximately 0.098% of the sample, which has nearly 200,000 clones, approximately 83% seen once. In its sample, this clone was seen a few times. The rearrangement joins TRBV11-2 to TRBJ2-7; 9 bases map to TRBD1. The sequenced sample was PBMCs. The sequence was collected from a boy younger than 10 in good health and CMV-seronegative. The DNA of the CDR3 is TGTGCCAGCAGCCCATCCCCCCGGACAGGGGCCGGCGAGCAGTACTTC. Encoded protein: CASSPSPRTGAGEQYF.